One and the same sample provided the 13 T cell receptor beta chains below, sequenced in a study of siplizumab effects on memory and regulatory T cells. In the mixed lymphocyte reaction, cells were cocultured for less than 7 days at 37°C. Method: immunoSEQ multiplex PCR; TCRdb's copy keeps in-frame clones and lacks some. The sample records approximately 20,000 clones, under 55% being singletons. The antigens for these receptors are not known. Sequenced input: CFSE-low (dividing) CD4+ T cells sorted from an allogeneic mixed lymphocyte reaction. These receptors all stem from a human donor in good health; the cells came from an allogeneic mixed lymphocyte reaction.

The CDR3 bases are TGTGCCAGTAGTAGACCCGGGACAGGGACGGGTGAAGCTTTCTTT. Translating it yields CASSRPGTGTGEAFF. J is TRBJ1-1 and V is TRBV19, with 9 nucleotides matching TRBD1. CDR3 length: 15 residues. The ends lost 4 bases at V and 7 bases at J; junction bases unmatched: 10. Germline V CDR1 and CDR2: LNHDA, SQIVND (reference sequence).

The chain combines TRBV30 with TRBJ1-4; no reliable D call. The ends were cut back, 2 bases at V and 4 bases at J, with 8 bases in the middle. The CDR3 loop spans 13 amino acids. The germline gives CDR1 GTSNPN, CDR2 SVGIG (reference sequence). The CDR3 DNA reads TGTGCCTGGAGTTTCGGGTATAATGAAAAACTGTTTTTT. This gives the protein CAWSFGYNEKLFF.

The chain links TRBV10-3 to TRBJ1-4; 10 nucleotides match TRBD1. The CDR3 runs to 12 residues. Germline lookup yields CDR1 ENHRY and CDR2 SYGVKD. J was trimmed by 8 bases and V by 9 bases; bases with no gene match: 3. The CDR3 region is CAIGTGDEKLFF. The CDR3 DNA reads as TGTGCCATTGGGACAGGGGACGAAAAACTGTTTTTT.

The chain employs TRBV11-3 and TRBJ1-6; D is uncertain. The V and J ends lost 1 base and 8 bases respectively, with 6 bases between them. This CDR3 region has 13 residues. Germline lookup yields CDR1 SGHNT and CDR2 YENEEA. CDR3: CASSLVPDSPLHF. CDR3 coding DNA: TGTGCCAGCAGCTTAGTCCCCGATTCACCCCTCCACTTT.

The rearrangement uses TRBV4-1 and TRBJ1-3, with a weak D call TRBD1 (5 bases). Germline CDR1 reads MGHRA; CDR2 reads YSYEKL. The CDR3 is made up of 18 amino acids. V shed 2 bases and J shed 0 bases, with 17 bases lying between them. The DNA for the CDR3 is TGCGCCAGCAGCCAATTTCTCGGAACTACAGGCTCTGGAAACACCATATATTTT. Protein product: CASSQFLGTTGSGNTIYF.

By frequency in the sample, this clone is medium-sized. V and J are TRBV7-9 and TRBJ2-2; D perhaps matches TRBD2 (7 bases). Trimming took off 7 bases at V and 4 bases at J, with 16 bases between the two ends. The germline CDR1 and CDR2 sequences are SEHNR and FQNEAQ (reference sequence). The CDR3 is made up of 15 amino acids. Here the CDR3 DNA reads TGTGCCAGCATGATCGGGGGGCTCGGCACCGGGGAGCTGTTTTTT. Translated: CASMIGGLGTGELFF. The whole variable domain, remainder taken from reference TRBV7-9 and TRBJ2-2, is DTGVSQNPRHKITKRGQNVTFRCDPISEHNRLYWYRQTLGQGPEFLTYFQNEAQLEKSRLLSDRFSAERPKGSFSTLEIQRTEQGDSAMYLCASMIGGLGTGELFFGEGSRLTVL.

This clone appeared a few times. This chain links TRBV10-1 with TRBJ2-3; tentatively, D is TRBD1 (6 bases). The CDR3 runs to 15 residues. The germline V and J ends were trimmed by 2 bases and 5 bases, with 14 bases remaining between them. Germline V gene data show CDR1 as WNHNN and CDR2 as SYGVQD (reference sequence). The CDR3 DNA is TGCGCCAGCAGTGAGAGGGGGTCTGTGAGAGATACGCAGTATTTT. Encoded protein: CASSERGSVRDTQYF.

This sequence joins TRBV1 and TRBJ2-4; the table's D call of TRBD2 was not tested on the DNA. TRBV1 is described as a pseudogene. The CDR3 spans 18 residues. CDR3 bases: TGCACCAGCAGCCAAGATCGGGAAGTAAACCTAGCCAAAAACATTCAGTACTTC. Its translation: CTSSQDREVNLAKNIQYF.

This clone has just a few counts. The chain couples TRBV7-2 to TRBJ1-1; 8 bases are shared with TRBD1. The germline gives CDR1 SGHTA, CDR2 FQGNSA. This CDR3 comprises 15 residues. The V and J ends lost 5 bases and 1 base, in that order; junction bases with no gene match: 6. CDR3 DNA: TGTGCCAGCAGCCCACTCGGGACAGGGAACACTGAAGCTTTCTTT. It specifies CASSPLGTGNTEAFF.

The genes are TRBV7-9 and TRBJ1-2; unclear D gene. The V gene lost 5 bases and the J gene lost 7 bases, with 17 bases spanning the gap. The CDR3 is 14 amino acids. Germline lookup yields CDR1 SEHNR and CDR2 FQNEAQ (reference sequence). This CDR3 is CASSPSTLGGGYTF. CDR3 in DNA: TGTGCCAGCAGCCCCTCGACCCTAGGAGGTGGCTACACCTTC.

The count of this clone is one. The V gene is TRBV19, the J gene TRBJ2-7; D is possibly TRBD1 or TRBD2 (5 bases each). This CDR3 contains 15 residues. Trimming removed 6 bases from V and 2 bases from J, with 17 bases in between. The germline CDR1 and CDR2 sequences are LNHDA and SQIVND (reference sequence). For the CDR3, the DNA is TGTGCCAGTAGCACAACCGGGACGGTCACCTACGAGCAGTACTTC. This codes for CASSTTGTVTYEQYF.

This clone was detected once. This rearrangement joins TRBV21-1 to TRBJ2-1; the DNA was not used to check the table's D call, TRBD2. TRBV21-1 represents a pseudogene. The CDR3 contains 14 residues. The CDR3 coding sequence is TGTGCCAGCAGGATAGCGGGGGGGCCTGGTGAGCAGTTCTTC. Translated, it gives CASRIAGGPGEQFF.

This clone came up a few times. The chain carries TRBV18 and TRBJ2-3, with D maybe TRBD1 (6 bases). With 3 bases removed from V and 8 bases from J, the gap between germline ends came to 15 bases. This CDR3 comprises 14 residues. Germline loops: CDR1 KGHSH, CDR2 LQKENI. The chain's CDR3 is CASSPTAGVGTQYF. The CDR3, as DNA: TGTGCCAGCTCACCTACGGCAGGGGTAGGTACGCAGTATTTT.